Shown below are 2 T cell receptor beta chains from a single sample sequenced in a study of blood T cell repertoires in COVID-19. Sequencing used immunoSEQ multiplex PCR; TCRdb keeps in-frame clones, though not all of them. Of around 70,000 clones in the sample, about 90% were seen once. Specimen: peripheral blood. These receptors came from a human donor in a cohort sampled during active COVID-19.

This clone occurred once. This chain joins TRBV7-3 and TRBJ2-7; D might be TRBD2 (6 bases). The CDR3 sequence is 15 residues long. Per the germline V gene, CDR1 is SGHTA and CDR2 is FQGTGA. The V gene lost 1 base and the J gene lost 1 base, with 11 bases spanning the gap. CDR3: CASSLNGGTSYEQYF. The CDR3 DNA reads TGTGCCAGCAGCTTAAATGGGGGGACTTCCTACGAGCAGTACTTC.

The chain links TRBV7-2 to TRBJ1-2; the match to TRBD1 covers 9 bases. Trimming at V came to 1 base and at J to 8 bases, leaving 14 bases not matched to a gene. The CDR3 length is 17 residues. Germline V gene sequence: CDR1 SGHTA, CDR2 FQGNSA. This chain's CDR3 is CASSLEGTPGTGWGYTF. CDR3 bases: TGTGCCAGCAGCTTAGAAGGGACGCCCGGGACAGGGTGGGGCTACACCTTC.